This is a list of T cell receptor beta chains from one sample in a study of cytomegalovirus exposure and HLA in healthy donors. The assay was immunoSEQ multiplex PCR, and TCRdb's table has in-frame clones only and misses some. The data contain 100,000 to 150,000 clones, 75% to 90% of them singletons. Sequenced: PBMCs. These receptors all stem from a woman between 18 and 30 years old in good health and CMV-seronegative. CDR3s include the opening cysteine and the closing phenylalanine or tryptophan. D genes are given only for firm matches. Clone size is given for some rows only: seen once, a few or many times, or a class if the clone is expanded.

clone_size	j_call	d_call	v_call	cdr3_aa	cdr3_nt
-	TRBJ2-1	TRBD2	TRBV6-5	CASSYGRGDEQFF	TGTGCCAGCAGTTACGGCCGGGGGGATGAGCAGTTCTTC
-	TRBJ2-3	TRBD2	TRBV2	CASRTSGANTDTQYF	TGTGCCAGCCGCACTAGCGGGGCAAACACAGATACGCAGTATTTT
-	TRBJ2-7	-	TRBV5-4	CASSLGLGELYEQYF	TGTGCCAGCAGCTTGGGCCTGGGCGAACTCTACGAGCAGTACTTC
-	TRBJ2-7	-	TRBV7-3	CASSPTDSSYEQYF	TGTGCCAGCAGCCCGACGGACAGCTCCTACGAGCAGTACTTC
-	TRBJ1-5	TRBD1	TRBV13	CASSSDRGQPQHF	TGTGCCAGCAGTTCGGACAGGGGTCAGCCCCAGCATTTT
-	TRBJ2-3	-	TRBV5-4	CASNRGGGGPSNTQYF	TGTGCCAGCAACCGAGGGGGGGGAGGGCCGTCTAATACGCAGTATTTT
few	TRBJ1-2	TRBD1	TRBV2	CASQGETNYGYTF	TGTGCCAGCCAGGGGGAGACTAACTATGGCTACACCTTC
once	TRBJ1-1	-	TRBV6-5	CASSSRLEAFF	TGTGCCAGCAGTTCCAGACTTGAAGCTTTCTTT
-	TRBJ2-3	TRBD2	TRBV28	CASRPGLGTDTQYF	TGTGCCAGCAGACCGGGACTAGGCACAGATACGCAGTATTTT
-	TRBJ2-1	TRBD2	TRBV5-1	CASSLVRSGTYNEQFF	TGCGCCAGCAGCTTGGTTCGTAGCGGGACTTACAATGAGCAGTTCTTC
-	TRBJ1-5	-	TRBV19	CASSAFEEAGQPQHF	TGTGCCAGTAGTGCCTTCGAGGAGGCCGGTCAGCCCCAGCATTTT
-	TRBJ2-7	-	TRBV2	CASIRQGSEHEQYF	TGTGCCAGCATAAGGCAGGGTAGTGAACACGAGCAGTACTTC
once	TRBJ2-2	-	TRBV19	CASSIRGLNTGELFF	TGTGCCAGTAGTATACGGGGATTAAACACCGGGGAGCTGTTTTTT
-	TRBJ2-2	TRBD2	TRBV19	CASTTSGAGPGELFF	TGTGCCAGTACTACTAGCGGAGCCGGACCCGGGGAGCTGTTTTTT
-	TRBJ1-2	TRBD1	TRBV5-6	CASSLETGGSGYTF	TGTGCCAGCAGCTTGGAGACAGGGGGATCGGGCTACACCTTC
once	TRBJ2-1	TRBD1	TRBV11-3	CASSLRTGPYNEQFF	TGTGCCAGCAGCTTAAGGACAGGCCCCTACAATGAGCAGTTCTTC
-	TRBJ1-2	-	TRBV6-5	CASSNGFDYGYTF	TGTGCCAGCAGTAACGGGTTTGACTATGGCTACACCTTC
once	TRBJ2-6	TRBD2	TRBV2	CASRRGGSSGANVLTF	TGTGCCAGCAGGCGGGGCGGGAGCTCTGGGGCCAACGTCCTGACTTTC
-	TRBJ2-1	TRBD1	TRBV5-1	CASSLADLPGGQFF	TGCGCCAGCAGCTTGGCCGACCTCCCAGGGGGGCAGTTCTTC
-	TRBJ1-1	TRBD1	TRBV7-9	CASSLGQGAYNTEAFF	TGTGCCAGCAGCTTGGGACAGGGTGCCTACAACACTGAAGCTTTCTTT
-	TRBJ2-1	-	TRBV7-3	CASSTGIGDTEQFF	TGTGCCAGCAGCACTGGCATCGGGGACACTGAGCAGTTCTTC
-	TRBJ2-6	-	TRBV19	CASGRKTSGANVLTF	TGTGCCAGTGGCAGAAAAACCTCTGGGGCCAACGTCCTGACTTTC
-	TRBJ2-7	TRBD2	TRBV4-1	CASSQAPGLAQEQYF	TGCGCCAGCAGCCAAGCCCCTGGACTAGCGCAGGAGCAGTACTTC
-	TRBJ2-1	TRBD2	TRBV27	CASSLQREGPSYNEQFF	TGTGCCAGCAGTTTACAGCGGGAGGGCCCATCCTACAATGAGCAGTTCTTC
-	TRBJ2-7	-	TRBV7-2	CASSLMAGVRYEQYF	TGTGCCAGCAGCTTAATGGCAGGGGTGAGATACGAGCAGTACTTC
-	TRBJ2-5	-	TRBV5-1	CASSPFGGQETQYF	TGCGCCAGCAGCCCATTTGGCGGGCAAGAGACCCAGTACTTC